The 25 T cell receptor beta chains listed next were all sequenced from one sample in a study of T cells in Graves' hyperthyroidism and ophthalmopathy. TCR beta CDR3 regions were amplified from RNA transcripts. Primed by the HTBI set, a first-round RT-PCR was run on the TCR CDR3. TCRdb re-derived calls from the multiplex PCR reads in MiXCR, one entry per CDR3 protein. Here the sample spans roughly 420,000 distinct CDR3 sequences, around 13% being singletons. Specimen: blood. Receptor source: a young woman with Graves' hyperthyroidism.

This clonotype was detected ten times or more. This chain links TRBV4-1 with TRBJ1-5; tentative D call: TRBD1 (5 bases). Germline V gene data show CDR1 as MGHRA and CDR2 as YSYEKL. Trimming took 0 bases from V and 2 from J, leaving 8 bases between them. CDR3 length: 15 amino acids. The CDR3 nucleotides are TGCGCCAGCAGCCAAGATGGGGGGGGCAATCAGCCCCAGCATTTT. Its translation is CASSQDGGGNQPQHF.

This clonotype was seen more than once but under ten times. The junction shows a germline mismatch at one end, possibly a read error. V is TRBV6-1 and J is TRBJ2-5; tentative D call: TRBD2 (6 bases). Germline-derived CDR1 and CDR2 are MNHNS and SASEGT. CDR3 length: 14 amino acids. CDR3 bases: TGTGCCGGCAGTGAATACGGGAGTCTGGAGACCCAGTACTTC. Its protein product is CAGSEYGSLETQYF.

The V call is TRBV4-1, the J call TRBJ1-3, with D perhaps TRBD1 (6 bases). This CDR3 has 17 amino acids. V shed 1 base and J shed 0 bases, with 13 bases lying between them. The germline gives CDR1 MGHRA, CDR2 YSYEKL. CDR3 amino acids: CASSQGQAISSGNTIYF. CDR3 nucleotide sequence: TGCGCCAGCAGCCAAGGACAGGCGATCAGCTCTGGAAACACCATATATTTT.

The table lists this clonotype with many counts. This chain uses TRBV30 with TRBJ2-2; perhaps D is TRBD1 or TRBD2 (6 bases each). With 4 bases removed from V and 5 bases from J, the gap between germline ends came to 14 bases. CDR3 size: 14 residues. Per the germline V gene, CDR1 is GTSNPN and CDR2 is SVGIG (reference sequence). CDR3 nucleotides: TGTGCCTGGAAAAAGATAGGGGGGACCGGGGAGCTGTTTTTT. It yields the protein CAWKKIGGTGELFF.

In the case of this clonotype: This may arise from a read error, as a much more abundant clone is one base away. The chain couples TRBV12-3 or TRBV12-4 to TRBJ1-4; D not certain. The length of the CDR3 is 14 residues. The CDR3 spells CACSLAATNEKLFF. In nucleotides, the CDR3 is TGTGCCTGCAGTTTAGCAGCAACTAATGAAAAACTGTTTTTT.

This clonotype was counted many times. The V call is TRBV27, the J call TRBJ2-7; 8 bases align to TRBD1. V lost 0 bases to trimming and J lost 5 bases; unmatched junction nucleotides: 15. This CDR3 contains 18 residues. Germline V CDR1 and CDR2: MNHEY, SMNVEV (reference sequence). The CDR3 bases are TGTGCCAGCAGTTTATCGAGCCGTCCCGGGACAGGTATTCACGAGCAGTACTTC. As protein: CASSLSSRPGTGIHEQYF.

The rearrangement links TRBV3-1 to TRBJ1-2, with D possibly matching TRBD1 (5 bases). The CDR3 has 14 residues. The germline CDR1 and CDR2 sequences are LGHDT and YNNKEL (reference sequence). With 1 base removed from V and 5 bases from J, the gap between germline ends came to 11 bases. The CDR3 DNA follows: TGTGCCAGCAGCCAAGTTGAAGGGGCTTATGGCTACACCTTC. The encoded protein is CASSQVEGAYGYTF.

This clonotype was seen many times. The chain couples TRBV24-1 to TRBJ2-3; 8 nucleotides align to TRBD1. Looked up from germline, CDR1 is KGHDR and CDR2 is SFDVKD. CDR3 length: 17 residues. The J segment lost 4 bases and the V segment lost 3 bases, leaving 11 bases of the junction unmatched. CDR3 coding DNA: TGTGCCACCAGTGATACCTTGACAGGGGTTGGTTCAGATACGCAGTATTTT. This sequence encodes CATSDTLTGVGSDTQYF.

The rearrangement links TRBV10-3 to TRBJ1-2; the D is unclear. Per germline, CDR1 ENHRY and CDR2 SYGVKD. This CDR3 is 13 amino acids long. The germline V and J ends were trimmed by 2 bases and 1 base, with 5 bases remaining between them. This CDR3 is CAISEEINYGYTF. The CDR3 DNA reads TGTGCCATCAGTGAGGAGATTAACTATGGCTACACCTTC.

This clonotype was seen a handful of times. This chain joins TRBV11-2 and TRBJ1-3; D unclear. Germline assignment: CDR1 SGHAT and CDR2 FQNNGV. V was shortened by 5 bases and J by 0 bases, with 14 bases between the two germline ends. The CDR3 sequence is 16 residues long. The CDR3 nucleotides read TGTGCCAGCAGCCCCCGACAAGCGAACTCTGGAAACACCATATATTTT. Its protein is CASSPRQANSGNTIYF.

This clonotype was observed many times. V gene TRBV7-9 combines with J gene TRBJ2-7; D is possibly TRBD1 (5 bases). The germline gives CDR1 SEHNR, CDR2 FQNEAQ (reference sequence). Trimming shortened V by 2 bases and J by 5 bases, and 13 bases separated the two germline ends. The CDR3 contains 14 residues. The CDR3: CASSLFPGMNEQYF. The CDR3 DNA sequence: TGTGCCAGCAGCTTATTTCCAGGGATGAACGAGCAGTACTTC.

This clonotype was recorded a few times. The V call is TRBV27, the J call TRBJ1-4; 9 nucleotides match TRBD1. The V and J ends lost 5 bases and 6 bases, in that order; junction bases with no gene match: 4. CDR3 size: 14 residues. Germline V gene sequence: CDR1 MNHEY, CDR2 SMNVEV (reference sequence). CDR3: CASSHRGRDEKLFF. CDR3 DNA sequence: TGTGCCAGCAGTCACAGGGGGCGGGATGAAAAACTGTTTTTT.

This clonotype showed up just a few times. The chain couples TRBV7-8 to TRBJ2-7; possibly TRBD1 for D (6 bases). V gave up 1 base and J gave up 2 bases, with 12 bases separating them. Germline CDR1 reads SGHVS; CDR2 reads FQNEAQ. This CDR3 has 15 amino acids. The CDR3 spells CASSLVPGDAYEQYF. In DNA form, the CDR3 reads TGTGCCAGCAGCTTAGTACCAGGGGATGCCTACGAGCAGTACTTC. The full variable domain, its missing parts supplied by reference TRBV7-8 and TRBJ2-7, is GAGVSQSPRYKVAKRGQDVALRCDPISGHVSLFWYQQALGQGPEFLTYFQNEAQLDKSGLPSDRFFAERPEGSVSTLKIQRTQQEDSAVYLCASSLVPGDAYEQYFGPGTRLTVT.

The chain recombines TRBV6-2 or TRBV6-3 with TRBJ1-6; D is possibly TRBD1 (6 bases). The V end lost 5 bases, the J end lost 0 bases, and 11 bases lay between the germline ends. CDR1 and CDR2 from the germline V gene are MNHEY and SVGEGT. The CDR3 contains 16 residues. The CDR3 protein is CASSADSSSYNSPLHF. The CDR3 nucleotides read TGTGCCAGCAGTGCGGACAGCAGCTCCTATAATTCACCCCTCCACTTT.

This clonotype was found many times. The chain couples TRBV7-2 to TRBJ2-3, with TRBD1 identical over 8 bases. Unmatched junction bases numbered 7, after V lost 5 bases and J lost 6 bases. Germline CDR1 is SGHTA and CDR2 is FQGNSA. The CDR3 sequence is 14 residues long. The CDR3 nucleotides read TGTGCCAGCAGCGCCGGACAGGGTATTGATACGCAGTATTTT. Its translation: CASSAGQGIDTQYF.

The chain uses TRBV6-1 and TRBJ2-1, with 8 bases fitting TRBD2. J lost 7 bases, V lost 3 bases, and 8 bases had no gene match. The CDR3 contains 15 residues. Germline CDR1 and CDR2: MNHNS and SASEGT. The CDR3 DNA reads TGTGCCAGCAGTGACGAGGCGGGAGGTAGTAATGAGCAGTTCTTC. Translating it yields CASSDEAGGSNEQFF.

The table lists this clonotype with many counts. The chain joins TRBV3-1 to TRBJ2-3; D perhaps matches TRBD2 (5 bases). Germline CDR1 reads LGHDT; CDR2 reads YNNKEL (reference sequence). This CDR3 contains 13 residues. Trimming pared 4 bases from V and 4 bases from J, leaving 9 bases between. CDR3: CASSLRVPDTQYF. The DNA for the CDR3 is TGTGCCAGCAGCCTGCGGGTCCCAGATACGCAGTATTTT.

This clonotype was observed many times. The DNA for the CDR3 is TGTGCCAGCAGTTGGGGCAGGGATGGAGCCTACGAGCAGTACTTC. Amino acids: CASSWGRDGAYEQYF. The V and J genes are TRBV28 and TRBJ2-7; possible D gene TRBD1, 5 bases. Germline CDR1 is MDHEN and CDR2 is SYDVKM. Trimming left V 4 bases short and J 2 bases short, with 15 bases between. The CDR3 extends over 15 amino acids. Using reference TRBV28 and TRBJ2-7 for the parts outside the CDR3, the full variable domain is DVKVTQSSRYLVKRTGEKVFLECVQDMDHENMFWYRQDPGLGLRLIYFSYDVKMKEKGDIPEGYSVSREKKERFSLILESASTNQTSMYLCASSWGRDGAYEQYFGPGTRLTVT.

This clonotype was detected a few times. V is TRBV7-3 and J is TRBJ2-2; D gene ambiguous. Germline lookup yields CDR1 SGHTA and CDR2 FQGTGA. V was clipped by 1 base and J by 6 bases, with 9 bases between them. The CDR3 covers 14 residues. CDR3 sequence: CASSLSSSAGELFF. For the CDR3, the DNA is TGTGCCAGCAGCTTAAGTAGCAGCGCCGGGGAGCTGTTTTTT. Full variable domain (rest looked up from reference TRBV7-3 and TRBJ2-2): GAGVSQTPSNKVTEKGKYVELRCDPISGHTALYWYRQSLGQGPEFLIYFQGTGAADDSGLPNDRFFAVRPEGSVSTLKIQRTERGDSAVYLCASSLSSSAGELFFGEGSRLTVL.

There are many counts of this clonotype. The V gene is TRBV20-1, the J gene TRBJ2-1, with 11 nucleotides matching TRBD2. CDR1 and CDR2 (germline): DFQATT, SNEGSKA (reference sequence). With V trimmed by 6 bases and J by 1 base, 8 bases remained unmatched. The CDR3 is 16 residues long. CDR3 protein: CSAKPVAGGSYNEQFF. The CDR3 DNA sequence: TGCAGTGCCAAACCCGTAGCGGGAGGGTCCTACAATGAGCAGTTCTTC.

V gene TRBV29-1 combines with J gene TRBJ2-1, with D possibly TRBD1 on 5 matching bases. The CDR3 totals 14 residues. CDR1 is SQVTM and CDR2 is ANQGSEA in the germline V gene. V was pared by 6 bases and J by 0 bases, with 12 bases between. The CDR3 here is CSVIKGDSYNEQFF. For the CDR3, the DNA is TGCAGCGTCATAAAAGGGGACTCCTACAATGAGCAGTTCTTC.

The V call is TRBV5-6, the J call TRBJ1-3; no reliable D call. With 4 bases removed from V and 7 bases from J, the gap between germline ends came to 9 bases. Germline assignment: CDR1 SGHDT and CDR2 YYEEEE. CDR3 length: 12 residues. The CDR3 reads CASSRTQNTIYF. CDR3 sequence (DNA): TGTGCCAGCAGCCGGACCCAGAACACCATATATTTT. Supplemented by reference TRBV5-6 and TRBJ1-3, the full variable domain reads DAGVTQSPTHLIKTRGQQVTLRCSPKSGHDTVSWYQQALGQGPQFIFQYYEEEERQRGNFPDRFSGHQFPNYSSELNVNALLLGDSALYLCASSRTQNTIYFGEGSWLTVV.

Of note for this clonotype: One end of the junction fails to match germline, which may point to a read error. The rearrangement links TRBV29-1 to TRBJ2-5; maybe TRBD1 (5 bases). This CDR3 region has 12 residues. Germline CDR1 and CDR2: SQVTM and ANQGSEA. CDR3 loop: CSGKTGQETQCF. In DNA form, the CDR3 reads TGCAGCGGCAAAACAGGACAAGAGACCCAGTGCTTC. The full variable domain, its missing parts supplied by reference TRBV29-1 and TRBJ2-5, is SAVISQKPSRDICQRGTSLTIQCQVDSQVTMMFWYRQQPGQSLTLIATANQGSEATYESGFVIDKFPISRPNLTFSTLTVSNMSPEDSSIYLCSGKTGQETQCFGPGTRLLVL.

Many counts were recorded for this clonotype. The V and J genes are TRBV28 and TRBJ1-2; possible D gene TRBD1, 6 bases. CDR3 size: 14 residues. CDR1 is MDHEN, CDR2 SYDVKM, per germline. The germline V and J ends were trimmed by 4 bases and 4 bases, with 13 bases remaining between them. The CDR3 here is CASSSGVMGYGYTF. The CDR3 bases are TGTGCCAGCAGTTCAGGGGTGATGGGCTATGGCTACACCTTC.

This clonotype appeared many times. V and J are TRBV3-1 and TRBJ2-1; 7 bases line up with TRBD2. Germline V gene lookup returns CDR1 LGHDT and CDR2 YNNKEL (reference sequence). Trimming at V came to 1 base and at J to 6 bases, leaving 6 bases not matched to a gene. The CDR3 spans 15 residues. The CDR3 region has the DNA TGTGCCAGCAGCCAAGGTTGGCAGCGGGGCAATGAGCAGTTCTTC. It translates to CASSQGWQRGNEQFF.